This entry features one TCR beta chain sequence. In the original workflow: Estimation of nucleated cell counts relied on the amplification of reference gene primers. Here immunoSEQ multiplex PCR was the method, and the copy in TCRdb shows in-frame clones only, minus some. Clonal size and the V and J genes are those of that table, whereas D and trimming came from the DNA. Counted here are approximately 180,000 clones, roughly 83% occurring once; the ten biggest clones make up around 6.3%. This entry is derived from a study of blood T cell repertoires in COVID-19. CDR1 is SGDLS, CDR2 YYNGEE, per germline. The CDR3 is 15 amino acids. The V end was cut by 0 bases, the J end by 1 base, with 11 bases between.

The receptor comes from a woman in her forties with COVID-19, enrolled during active disease. What was sequenced was peripheral blood. The chain links TRBV9 to TRBJ2-7, with a tentative D call TRBD2 (6 bases). The CDR3, as DNA: TGTGCCAGCAGCGTAGACGGCGGGATTTCCTACGAGCAGTACTTC. Protein product: CASSVDGGISYEQYF.